The 18 T cell receptor beta chains reported below all come from one sample, sequenced in a study of response to subunit inactivated influenza vaccine. MiXCR was run by TCRdb on the RT-PCR reads, yielding one entry per CDR3 protein. The sample shows roughly 620,000 distinct CDR3 sequences, over 9% of them seen only once. These data are also associated with another study on T cells expressing NK-cell markers. Turning to that study: With UMIs, 5'RACE template switching was used to make TCR beta cDNA.

Sample: PBMCs from blood, taken on the day of vaccination. These receptors were collected from a man over 45 who received an inactivated influenza vaccine.

The V and J genes are TRBV7-9 and TRBJ2-7; 8 bases agree with TRBD1. The CDR3 is 14 residues long. Unmatched junction bases numbered 11, after V lost 5 bases and J lost 8 bases. The germline gives CDR1 SEHNR, CDR2 FQNEAQ (reference sequence). The CDR3 bases are TGTGCCAGCAGCACGGACAGGGTGTCGGGCAAGCAGTACTTC. This codes for CASSTDRVSGKQYF.

This clonotype was seen only once. Relative to the germline gene, one junction end is altered; a read error may explain this. This chain connects TRBV28 to TRBJ2-3; unclear D gene. The CDR3 consists of 13 residues. Per germline, CDR1 MDHEN and CDR2 SYDVKM. CDR3 bases: TGTGCCAGCAGTTCCCCCCTAACAGATTCGCAGTATTTT. Translated, it gives CASSSPLTDSQYF. Filled out from reference TRBV28 and TRBJ2-3, the complete variable domain reads DVKVTQSSRYLVKRTGEKVFLECVQDMDHENMFWYRQDPGLGLRLIYFSYDVKMKEKGDIPEGYSVSREKKERFSLILESASTNQTSMYLCASSSPLTDSQYFGPGTRLTVL.

In its sample, this clonotype was seen a few times. V gene TRBV28 combines with J gene TRBJ1-5; the match to TRBD1 covers 8 bases. The CDR3 has 16 amino acids. Trimming removed 6 bases from V and 4 bases from J; junction bases left unmatched: 11. Germline V gene data show CDR1 as MDHEN and CDR2 as SYDVKM. The CDR3: CASSPNDRGDNQPQHF. In DNA, the CDR3 is TGTGCCAGCAGCCCAAACGACAGGGGCGATAATCAGCCCCAGCATTTT.

The chain combines TRBV7-6 with TRBJ1-6; TRBD1 might be the D (5 bases). In germline, CDR1 is SGHVS, CDR2 FNYEAQ. V shed 2 bases and J shed 5 bases, with 10 bases lying between them. This CDR3 contains 15 residues. DNA of the CDR3: TGTGCCAGCAGCTTAACGCAGGGAAATAATTCACCCCTCCACTTT. Encoded protein: CASSLTQGNNSPLHF.

This clonotype was seen a few times. The CDR3 protein is CASSYATGGINTIYF. Written as DNA, the CDR3 is TGTGCCAGCAGTTACGCGACAGGGGGCATAAACACCATATATTTT. V gene TRBV6-5 combines with J gene TRBJ1-3, with 10 bases matching TRBD1. Looked up from germline, CDR1 is MNHEY and CDR2 is SVGAGI. This CDR3 region has 15 residues. The junction had 4 bases not matched to a gene; V was cut back by 2 bases and J by 6 bases.

The table lists this clonotype with many counts. This likely comes from a read error, as the CDR3 has no conserved phenylalanine or tryptophan at its end. No DNA is shown, since the ends of the CDR3 on it are uncertain; the CDR3 is the one TCRdb lists. The V and J genes are TRBV6-2 or TRBV6-3 and TRBJ2-1; no check of the table's D call, TRBD2, against the DNA was made. CDR1 MNHEY and CDR2 SVGEGT come from the germline V gene. From its first to its last residue, the CDR3 has 13 amino acids. CDR3 loop: CASSYLLASGTIL.

The chain employs TRBV7-3 and TRBJ2-1; D is tentatively TRBD1 or TRBD2 (5 bases each). Deletions cut 2 bases from V and 8 bases from J, with 16 bases between. The CDR3 extends over 15 amino acids. Germline loops: CDR1 SGHTA, CDR2 FQGTGA. The CDR3 bases are TGTGCCAGCAGCTTACAGTTGGGGACGTTCGATGAGCAGTTCTTC. Protein product: CASSLQLGTFDEQFF.

The gene calls are TRBV7-2 and TRBJ2-5, with 9 positions matching TRBD1. CDR3 length: 15 amino acids. Germline V gene sequence: CDR1 SGHTA, CDR2 FQGNSA. J was trimmed by 5 bases and V by 5 bases; bases with no gene match: 9. The CDR3 DNA reads TGTGCCAGCAGCACCAGACAGGGGGTGTTTGAGACCCAGTACTTC. Translation: CASSTRQGVFETQYF.

This clonotype was counted many times. The chain recombines TRBV5-1 with TRBJ2-6; D might be TRBD2 (5 bases). V lost 5 bases, J lost 0 bases, and 9 bases lay in between. The germline V gene has CDR1 SGHRS and CDR2 YFSETQ. This CDR3 has 15 residues. CDR3 protein: CASRIGSSGANVLTF. Written as DNA, the CDR3 is TGCGCCAGCAGAATAGGGAGCTCTGGGGCCAACGTCCTGACTTTC.

This clonotype was recorded at least ten times. V usage is TRBV7-8 and J usage is TRBJ2-2; D is unclear. Germline V lookup: CDR1 SGHVS, CDR2 FQNEAQ. With 2 bases removed from V and 2 bases from J, the gap between germline ends came to 12 bases. The CDR3 extends over 16 amino acids. The CDR3 sequence is CASSLIGGPNTGELFF. In nucleotides, the CDR3 is TGTGCCAGCAGCTTAATCGGCGGCCCTAACACCGGGGAGCTGTTTTTT.

This clonotype was observed a handful of times. The rearrangement uses TRBV25-1 and TRBJ2-3, with 11 positions matching TRBD1. Germline values: CDR1 MGHDK, CDR2 SYGVNS. This CDR3 contains 18 residues. Losses at the gene ends were 4 bases for V and 2 bases for J; bases not matched to a gene: 11. CDR3 sequence reads: CASSARPGTGGPTDTQYF. The CDR3 DNA reads as TGTGCCAGCAGTGCTAGACCGGGGACAGGGGGGCCCACAGATACGCAGTATTTT.

This clonotype was detected ten times or more. This chain uses TRBV27 with TRBJ2-7; 10 positions agree with TRBD2. From germline, CDR1 is MNHEY and CDR2 SMNVEV (reference sequence). The CDR3 is 14 amino acids. V was clipped by 2 bases and J by 5 bases; unmatched bases: 3. The CDR3 bases are TGTGCCAGCAGTTTAATAGCGGGAGGTGACGAGCAGTACTTC. It specifies CASSLIAGGDEQYF.

The chain employs TRBV30 and TRBJ1-4; 7 bases line up with TRBD1. This CDR3 has 16 amino acids. The germline CDR1 and CDR2 sequences are GTSNPN and SVGIG (reference sequence). Trimming removed 0 bases from V and 7 bases from J; junction bases left unmatched: 11. Here the CDR3 reads CAWSVQGLNVGEKLFF. CDR3 coding DNA: TGTGCCTGGAGTGTACAGGGGCTCAATGTAGGTGAAAAACTGTTTTTT.

This clonotype appeared a few times. The rearrangement joins TRBV5-1 to TRBJ2-1; D not certain. The V and J ends lost 2 bases and 1 base respectively, with 13 bases between them. The CDR3 runs 16 residues. Germline V gives CDR1 SGHRS, CDR2 YFSETQ. CDR3 DNA: TGCGCCAGCAGCTTATACTTAATAGCATCCTACAATGAGCAGTTCTTC. Its translation: CASSLYLIASYNEQFF.

A note on this clonotype: One end of the junction does not line up with germline, which may come from a read error. The V gene is TRBV7-9, the J gene TRBJ2-6, with a possible D match to TRBD2 (5 bases). Germline V CDR1 and CDR2: SEHNR, FQNEAQ (reference sequence). This CDR3 spans 11 amino acids. CDR3 sequence (DNA): TGTGCCAGCAGCTTAGTTGAAAAGGGAGCTTTC. Protein product: CASSLVEKGAF.

V and J are TRBV20-1 and TRBJ2-1, with 12 positions matching TRBD2. Germline lookup yields CDR1 DFQATT and CDR2 SNEGSKA (reference sequence). The CDR3 length is 15 residues. The V and J ends lost 6 bases and 8 bases, in that order; junction bases with no gene match: 11. Written as DNA, the CDR3 is TGCAGTGCCCAAGGACTAGCGGGGTCTAGGGATGAGCAGTTCTTC. Protein sequence: CSAQGLAGSRDEQFF.

In its sample, this clonotype was seen a few times. This rearrangement joins TRBV5-6 to TRBJ1-3; TRBD1 matches 7 bases. CDR3 length equals 13 residues. CDR1 SGHDT and CDR2 YYEEEE come from the germline V gene. V shed 3 bases and J 3 bases; nucleotides not matched to a gene: 0. CDR3 DNA sequence: TGTGCCAGCAGCTGGGACAGTGGAAACACCATATATTTT. Translating it yields CASSWDSGNTIYF.

This clonotype was detected a few times. The rearrangement joins TRBV20-1 to TRBJ1-5, with 7 bases identical to TRBD1. CDR1 is DFQATT and CDR2 is SNEGSKA in the germline V gene (reference sequence). Trimming cost V 2 bases and J 7 bases; bases outside gene matches: 8. This CDR3 region has 14 residues. CDR3: CSARPGTAKQPQHF. The CDR3 DNA sequence: TGCAGTGCTAGACCCGGGACAGCCAAACAGCCCCAGCATTTT.